The 24 T cell receptor beta chains below were found in one sample sequenced in a study of post-analysis software for immune sequencing data. General study findings and limits: Four or five TRBV segments were more frequent in patients than controls; TRBV5-6, TRBV5-1 and TRBV20-1 belonged to this group.

Antigens of these TCRs are unknown. Tagging with unique molecular identifiers was a feature of the TCR beta cDNA libraries. TCRdb re-called the PCR reads with MiXCR, one entry per CDR3 protein. The data show around 400,000 distinct CDR3 sequences, less than 40% seen once. Sample: blood. These receptor sequences come from a girl aged 10-17 years with multiple sclerosis.

A note on this clonotype: The junction shows a germline mismatch at one end, possibly a read error. The chain uses TRBV3-1 and TRBJ2-5; 7 bases align to TRBD2. Germline assignment: CDR1 LGHDT and CDR2 YNNKEL (reference sequence). This CDR3 spans 16 amino acids. CDR3: CASNQGTGGGRETQYF. CDR3 DNA sequence: TGTGCCAGCAACCAAGGCACGGGGGGTGGACGGGAGACCCAGTACTTC.

V is TRBV28 and J is TRBJ1-1; 9 bases fit TRBD1. CDR1 is MDHEN, CDR2 SYDVKM, per germline. The CDR3 is 14 residues long. CDR3: CAISSPGQGTTTFF. CDR3 bases: TGTGCTATAAGTTCGCCAGGACAGGGGACGACAACTTTCTTT.

This clonotype was seen repeatedly, ten times or more. The chain carries TRBV14 and TRBJ1-1; 10 bases align to TRBD1. Trimming at V came to 3 bases and at J to 2 bases, leaving 3 bases not matched to a gene. The germline V gene has CDR1 SGHDN and CDR2 FVKESK. The CDR3 length is 15 residues. CDR3 DNA sequence: TGTGCCAGCAGCCACCGGACAGGGGGTAACACTGAAGCTTTCTTT. Translated, it gives CASSHRTGGNTEAFF.

The count of this clonotype is one. The rearrangement joins TRBV4-3 to TRBJ1-2; D is ambiguous. The CDR3 runs to 12 residues. Germline V lookup: CDR1 LGHNA, CDR2 YSLEER. V was cut by 2 bases and J by 10 bases, with 11 bases left in between. The CDR3 DNA sequence: TGCGCCAGCAGCCAACTCGGTGCCCCCTACACCTTC. This gives the protein CASSQLGAPYTF.

This chain uses TRBV4-1 with TRBJ2-3; 12 positions match TRBD2. Germline V gene sequence: CDR1 MGHRA, CDR2 YSYEKL. CDR3 size: 16 residues. J was trimmed by 3 bases and V by 2 bases; bases with no gene match: 3. CDR3: CASSQLAGGMTDTQYF. In DNA, the CDR3 is TGCGCCAGCAGCCAACTAGCGGGGGGGATGACAGATACGCAGTATTTT.

This clonotype was seen only a few times. The genes are TRBV7-3 and TRBJ2-3; D might be TRBD2 (6 bases). The CDR3 is 15 amino acids. Trimming stripped 5 bases from V and 2 bases from J, with 14 bases between. Germline CDR1 is SGHTA and CDR2 is FQGTGA. CDR3 bases: TGTGCCAGCAGCCCGTCCGGACTATTCACAGATACGCAGTATTTT. Its translation: CASSPSGLFTDTQYF.

V and J are TRBV7-6 and TRBJ1-4; 7 bases match TRBD1. The germline CDR1 and CDR2 sequences are SGHVS and FNYEAQ. V lost 5 bases to trimming and J lost 8 bases; unmatched junction nucleotides: 14. The CDR3 spans 16 residues. Written as DNA, the CDR3 is TGTGCCAGCAGCCTCGCGGAGGAGGGGGCTTGGGAAAAACTGTTTTTT. This codes for CASSLAEEGAWEKLFF.

The J gene is TRBJ1-1, the V gene TRBV12-3 or TRBV12-4; a weak D match, TRBD1 (5 bases). V was clipped by 5 bases and J by 1 base, with 11 bases between them. The CDR3 has 14 amino acids. The CDR3 loop reads CASSPVGPNTEAFF. CDR3 bases: TGTGCCAGCAGTCCAGTGGGGCCGAACACTGAAGCTTTCTTT.

As DNA, the CDR3 is TGTGCCAGCAGCCCGGGGGTCTCCCTCGGGGAGACCCAGTACTTC. Amino acid sequence: CASSPGVSLGETQYF. The chain recombines TRBV7-3 with TRBJ2-5; possibly TRBD2 for D (6 bases). Germline V gene sequence: CDR1 SGHTA, CDR2 FQGTGA. The CDR3 is made up of 15 amino acids. V lost 5 bases to trimming and J lost 5 bases, with 18 bases between them. Full variable domain (rest looked up from reference TRBV7-3 and TRBJ2-5): GAGVSQTPSNKVTEKGKYVELRCDPISGHTALYWYRQSLGQGPEFLIYFQGTGAADDSGLPNDRFFAVRPEGSVSTLKIQRTERGDSAVYLCASSPGVSLGETQYFGPGTRLLVL.

V is TRBV6-5 and J is TRBJ2-2, with D tentatively TRBD2 (7 bases). The CDR3 runs to 15 residues. The V end lost 5 bases, the J end lost 3 bases, and 13 bases lay between the germline ends. Germline V gene data show CDR1 as MNHEY and CDR2 as SVGAGI. The CDR3 here is CASSGGGPDTGELFF. The CDR3 nucleotides are TGTGCCAGCAGTGGGGGGGGGCCGGACACCGGGGAGCTGTTTTTT.

This clonotype was seen more than once but under ten times. The chain employs TRBV5-4 and TRBJ1-6, with D uncertain. The CDR3 totals 13 residues. The germline V gene encodes CDR1 SGHNT and CDR2 YYREEE (reference sequence). V was shortened by 5 bases and J by 8 bases, with 11 bases between the two germline ends. The chain's CDR3 is CASRVYGDSPLHF. CDR3 bases: TGTGCCAGCAGGGTCTACGGGGATTCACCCCTCCACTTT.

Worth noting for this clonotype: A read error may explain this, as a much larger clone is one base away. This chain uses TRBV7-9 with TRBJ2-5; no clear D gene. Per the germline V gene, CDR1 is SEHNR and CDR2 is FQNEAQ (reference sequence). The CDR3 spans 12 residues. Here the CDR3 reads CASSLGQKTQYF. CDR3 nucleotide sequence: TGTGCCAGCAGCTTAGGCCAAAAGACCCAGTACTTC.

J is TRBJ2-5 and V is TRBV20-1; 8 positions agree with TRBD2. J lost 1 base, V lost 3 bases, and 7 bases had no gene match. The CDR3 is made up of 15 amino acids. Germline V CDR1 and CDR2: DFQATT, SNEGSKA (reference sequence). The CDR3 bases are TGCAGTGCTAGGGGCCGGGAGGGAGGCCAAGAGACCCAGTACTTC. Amino acid sequence: CSARGREGGQETQYF.

This clonotype was recorded a few times. The chain recombines TRBV9 with TRBJ2-1; D not certain. Trimming cost V 5 bases and J 8 bases, with 14 bases left between them. The length of the CDR3 is 13 residues. Germline V CDR1 and CDR2: SGDLS, YYNGEE. CDR3 loop: CASSIEVAHEQFF. The CDR3 DNA reads as TGTGCCAGCAGTATAGAGGTGGCTCATGAGCAGTTCTTC.

The chain employs TRBV6-5 and TRBJ2-3; D might be TRBD1 (6 bases). V was clipped by 6 bases and J by 5 bases, with 18 bases between them. This CDR3 region has 15 residues. The V gene's germline CDR1 is MNHEY and CDR2 SVGAGI. The CDR3 nucleotides are TGTGCCAGCAGGGATCAACATAGAGGGGGAGATACGCAGTATTTT. Encoded protein: CASRDQHRGGDTQYF.

This chain uses TRBV20-1 with TRBJ2-4, with 8 nucleotides matching TRBD1. CDR1 is DFQATT and CDR2 is SNEGSKA in the germline V gene (reference sequence). V was pared by 6 bases and J by 13 bases, with 14 bases of the junction left unmatched. CDR3 size: 13 residues. CDR3 DNA sequence: TGCAGTGCGGACCGGACAGGGAACGGTGAGCAGTACTTC. Its translation is CSADRTGNGEQYF.

The V call is TRBV5-1, the J call TRBJ2-7, with TRBD1 matching over 7 bases. The CDR3 is made up of 16 amino acids. J lost 5 bases, V lost 2 bases, and 13 bases had no gene match. The germline V gene has CDR1 SGHRS and CDR2 YFSETQ. CDR3 in DNA: TGCGCCAGCAGCTTTGGAACAGGGGCGAGGATCGACGAGCAGTACTTC. This sequence encodes CASSFGTGARIDEQYF.

The V and J genes are TRBV12-3 or TRBV12-4 and TRBJ1-1; D is unresolved. V was shortened by 5 bases and J by 9 bases, with 16 bases between the two germline ends. The CDR3 extends over 13 amino acids. In nucleotides, the CDR3 is TGTGCCAGCAGTAAGAGACGAAATGAAAAAGCTTTCTTT. Its translation: CASSKRRNEKAFF.

In this sample, this clonotype turned up a few times. The chain employs TRBV5-5 and TRBJ1-5, with unresolved D. The germline V gene has CDR1 SGHKS and CDR2 YYEKEE (reference sequence). Trimming pared 0 bases from V and 6 bases from J, leaving 7 bases between. The CDR3 runs 13 residues. The CDR3 is CASSLGKAQPQHF. The CDR3 bases are TGTGCCAGCAGCTTGGGCAAGGCTCAGCCCCAGCATTTT.

The J gene is TRBJ1-6, the V gene TRBV4-2; D ambiguous. Trimming cost V 0 bases and J 8 bases, with 5 bases left between them. Germline V CDR1 and CDR2: LGHNA, YNFKEQ. This CDR3 spans 13 amino acids. The CDR3 sequence: CASSQEGDSPLHF. The DNA of the CDR3 is TGTGCCAGCAGCCAAGAAGGAGATTCACCCCTCCACTTT.

The rearrangement uses TRBV15 and TRBJ2-6; TRBD1 is a possible D gene (6 bases). Germline V gene data show CDR1 as LNHNV and CDR2 as YYDKDF (reference sequence). Trimming pared 3 bases from V and 1 base from J, leaving 7 bases between. The CDR3 is 15 residues long. The CDR3 sequence: CATSSTGSGANVLTF. DNA of the CDR3: TGTGCCACCAGCAGTACAGGGTCTGGGGCCAACGTCCTGACTTTC.

The V call is TRBV15, the J call TRBJ2-1; no clear D gene. CDR3 size: 11 residues. Trimming removed 5 bases from V and 5 bases from J, with 4 bases in between. Germline V gene sequence: CDR1 LNHNV, CDR2 YYDKDF (reference sequence). CDR3 loop: CATSWDNEQFF. The CDR3 DNA sequence: TGTGCCACCAGCTGGGACAATGAGCAGTTCTTC.

The gene calls are TRBV7-3 and TRBJ2-3; D gene unclear. The germline V and J ends were trimmed by 5 bases and 6 bases, with 12 bases remaining between them. This CDR3 has 13 residues. Looked up from germline, CDR1 is SGHTA and CDR2 is FQGTGA. CDR3: CASSRNRWDTQYF. The DNA for the CDR3 is TGTGCCAGCAGCCGGAACCGATGGGATACGCAGTATTTT.

The genes are TRBV29-1 and TRBJ2-7; the match to TRBD1 covers 8 bases. The germline CDR1 and CDR2 sequences are SQVTM and ANQGSEA. The CDR3 length is 13 residues. The V segment lost 7 bases and the J segment 2 bases; nucleotides outside the gene matches: 7. The CDR3 nucleotides are TGCAGCGGAAGGGACAGGTTAGCCTACGAGCAGTACTTC. It encodes CSGRDRLAYEQYF.